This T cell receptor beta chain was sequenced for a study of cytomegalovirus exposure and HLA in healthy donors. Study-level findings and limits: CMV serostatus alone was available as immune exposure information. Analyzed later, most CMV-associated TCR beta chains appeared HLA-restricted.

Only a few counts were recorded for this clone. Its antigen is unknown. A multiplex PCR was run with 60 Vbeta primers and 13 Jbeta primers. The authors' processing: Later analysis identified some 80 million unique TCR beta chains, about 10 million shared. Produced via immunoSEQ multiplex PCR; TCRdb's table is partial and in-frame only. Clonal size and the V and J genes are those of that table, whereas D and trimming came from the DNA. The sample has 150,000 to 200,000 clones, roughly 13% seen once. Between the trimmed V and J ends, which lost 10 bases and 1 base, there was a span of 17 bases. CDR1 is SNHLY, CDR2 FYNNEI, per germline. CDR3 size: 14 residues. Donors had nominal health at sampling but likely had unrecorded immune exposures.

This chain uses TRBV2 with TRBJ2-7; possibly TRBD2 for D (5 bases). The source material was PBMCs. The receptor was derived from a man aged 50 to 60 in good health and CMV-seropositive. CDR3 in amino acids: CATARGRLSYEQYF. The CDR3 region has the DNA TGTGCCACCGCCCGAGGGCGGTTATCCTACGAGCAGTACTTC.